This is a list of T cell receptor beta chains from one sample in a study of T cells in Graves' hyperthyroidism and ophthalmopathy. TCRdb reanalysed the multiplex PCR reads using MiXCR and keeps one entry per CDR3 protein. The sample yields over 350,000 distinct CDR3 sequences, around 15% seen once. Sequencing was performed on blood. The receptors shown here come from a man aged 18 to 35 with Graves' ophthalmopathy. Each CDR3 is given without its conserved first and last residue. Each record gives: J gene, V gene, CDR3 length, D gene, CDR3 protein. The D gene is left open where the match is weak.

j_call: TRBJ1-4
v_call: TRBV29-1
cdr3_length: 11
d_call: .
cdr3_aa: SVERTTNEKLF

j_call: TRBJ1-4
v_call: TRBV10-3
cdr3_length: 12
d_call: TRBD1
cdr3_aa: AISETGVGEKLF

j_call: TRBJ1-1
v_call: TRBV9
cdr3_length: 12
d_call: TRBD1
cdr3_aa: ASSVEGGQGRAF

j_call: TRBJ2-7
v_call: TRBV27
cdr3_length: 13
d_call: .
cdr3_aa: ASSPTPGRLYEQY

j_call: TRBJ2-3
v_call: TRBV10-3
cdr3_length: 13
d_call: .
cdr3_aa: AISGLAMVGDTQY

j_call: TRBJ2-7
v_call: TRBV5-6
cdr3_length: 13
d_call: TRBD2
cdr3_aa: ASSWATSGPYEQY

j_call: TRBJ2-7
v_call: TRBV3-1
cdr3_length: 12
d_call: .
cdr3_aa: ASSQEGGHYEQY

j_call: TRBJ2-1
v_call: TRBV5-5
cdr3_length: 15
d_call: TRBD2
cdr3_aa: ASSQQPTVAGYNEQF

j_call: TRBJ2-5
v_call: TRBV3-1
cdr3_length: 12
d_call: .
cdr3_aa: ASSQRRDQETQY

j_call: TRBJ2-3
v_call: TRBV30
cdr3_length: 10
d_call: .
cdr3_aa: AWRTITDTQY

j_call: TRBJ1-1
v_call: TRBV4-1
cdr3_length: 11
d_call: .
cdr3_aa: ASSQYGNTEAF

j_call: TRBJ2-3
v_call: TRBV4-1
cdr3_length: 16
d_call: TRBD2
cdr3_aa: ASSQGAGPGLATDTQY

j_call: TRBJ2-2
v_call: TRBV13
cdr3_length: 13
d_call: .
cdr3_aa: ASSYSAANTGELF

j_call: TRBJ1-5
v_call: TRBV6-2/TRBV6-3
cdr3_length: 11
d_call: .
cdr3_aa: ASSDGVPGPQH

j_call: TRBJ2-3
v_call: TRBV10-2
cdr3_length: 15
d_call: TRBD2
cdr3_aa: ASKTSTGTSGGETQY

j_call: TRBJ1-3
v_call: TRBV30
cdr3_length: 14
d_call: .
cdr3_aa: AWSVRGRSSGNTIY

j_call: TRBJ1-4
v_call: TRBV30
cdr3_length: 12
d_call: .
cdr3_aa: AWNDGQPNEKLF

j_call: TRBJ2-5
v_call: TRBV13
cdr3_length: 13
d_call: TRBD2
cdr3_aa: ASSPPAGTIETQY

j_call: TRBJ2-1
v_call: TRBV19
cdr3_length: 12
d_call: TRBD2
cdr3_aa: ASSSLAGVNEQF

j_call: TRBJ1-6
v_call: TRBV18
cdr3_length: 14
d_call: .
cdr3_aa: ASSPDYSGPDSPLH

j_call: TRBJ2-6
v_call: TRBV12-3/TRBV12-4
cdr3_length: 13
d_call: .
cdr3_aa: ASSPRGSGANVLT

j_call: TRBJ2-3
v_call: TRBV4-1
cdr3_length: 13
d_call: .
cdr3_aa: ASSHGAINSDTQY

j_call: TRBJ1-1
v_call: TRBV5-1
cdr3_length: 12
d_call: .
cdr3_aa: ASSLRGLNTEAF

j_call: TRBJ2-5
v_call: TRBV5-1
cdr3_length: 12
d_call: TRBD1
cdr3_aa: ASSLGDSSGTQY

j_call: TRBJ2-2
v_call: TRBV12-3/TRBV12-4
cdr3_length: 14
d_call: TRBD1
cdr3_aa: ASRTTGTSNTGELF

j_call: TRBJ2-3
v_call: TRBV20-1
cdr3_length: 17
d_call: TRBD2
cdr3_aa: SAWGGPISLAGGTDTQY

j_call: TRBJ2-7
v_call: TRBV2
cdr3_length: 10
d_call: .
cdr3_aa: ASSDFSYEQY

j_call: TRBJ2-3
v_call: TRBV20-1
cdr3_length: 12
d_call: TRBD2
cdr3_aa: SARDGGGRDTQY

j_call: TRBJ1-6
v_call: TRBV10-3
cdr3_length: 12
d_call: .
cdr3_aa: AISESVRNSPLH

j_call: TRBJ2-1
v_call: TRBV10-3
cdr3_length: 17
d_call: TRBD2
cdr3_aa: ASGSGTSGFRSSYNEQF

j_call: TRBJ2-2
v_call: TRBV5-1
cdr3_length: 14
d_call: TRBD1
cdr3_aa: ASSYGRQGFAGELF

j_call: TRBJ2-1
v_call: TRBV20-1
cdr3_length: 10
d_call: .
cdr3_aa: SARVTANEQF

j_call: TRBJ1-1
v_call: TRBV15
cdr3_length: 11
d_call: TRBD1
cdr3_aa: ATSTDRGREAF

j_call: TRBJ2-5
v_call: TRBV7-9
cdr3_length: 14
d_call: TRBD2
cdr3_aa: ASSFGQGGDEETQY

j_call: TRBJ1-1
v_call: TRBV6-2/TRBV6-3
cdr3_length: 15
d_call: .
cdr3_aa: ASSYGLPQGPLGEAF

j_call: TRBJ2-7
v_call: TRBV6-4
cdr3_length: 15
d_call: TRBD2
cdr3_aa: ASWGPGLAGGPYEQH

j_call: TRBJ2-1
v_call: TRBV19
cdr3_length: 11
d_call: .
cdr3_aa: ASHAGTYNEQF

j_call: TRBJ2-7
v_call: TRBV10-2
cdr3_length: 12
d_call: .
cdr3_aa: ASSDVYRETEQY

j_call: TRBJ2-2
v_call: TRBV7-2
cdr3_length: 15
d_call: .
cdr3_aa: ASSLTPRTLFTGELF

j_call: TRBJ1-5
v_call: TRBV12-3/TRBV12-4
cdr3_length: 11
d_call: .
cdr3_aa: ASSGRLNQPQH

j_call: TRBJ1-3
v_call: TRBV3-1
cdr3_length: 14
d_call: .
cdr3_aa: ASSQGYTGPGNTIY

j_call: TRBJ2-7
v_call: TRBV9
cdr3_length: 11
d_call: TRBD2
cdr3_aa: ASSELAGYEQY

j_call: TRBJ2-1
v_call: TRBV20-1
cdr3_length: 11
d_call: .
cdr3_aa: SAAGRRLNEQF

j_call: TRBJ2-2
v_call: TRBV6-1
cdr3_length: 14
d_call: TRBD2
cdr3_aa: ASSERRGGTTGELF

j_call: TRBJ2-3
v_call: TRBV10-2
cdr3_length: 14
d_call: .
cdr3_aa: ASSESTPSGTDTQY

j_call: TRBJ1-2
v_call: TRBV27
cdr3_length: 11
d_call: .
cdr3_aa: ASSSDGPYGYT

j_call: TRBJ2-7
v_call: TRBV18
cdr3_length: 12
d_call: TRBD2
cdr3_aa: ASSGLAGSYEQY

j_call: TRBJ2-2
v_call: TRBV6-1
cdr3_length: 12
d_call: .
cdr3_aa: ASSETPNTGELF

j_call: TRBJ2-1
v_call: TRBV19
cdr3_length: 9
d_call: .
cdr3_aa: ASSKGNEQF

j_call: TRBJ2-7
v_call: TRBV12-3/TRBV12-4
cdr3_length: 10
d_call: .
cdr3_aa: ASSHPGDEQY